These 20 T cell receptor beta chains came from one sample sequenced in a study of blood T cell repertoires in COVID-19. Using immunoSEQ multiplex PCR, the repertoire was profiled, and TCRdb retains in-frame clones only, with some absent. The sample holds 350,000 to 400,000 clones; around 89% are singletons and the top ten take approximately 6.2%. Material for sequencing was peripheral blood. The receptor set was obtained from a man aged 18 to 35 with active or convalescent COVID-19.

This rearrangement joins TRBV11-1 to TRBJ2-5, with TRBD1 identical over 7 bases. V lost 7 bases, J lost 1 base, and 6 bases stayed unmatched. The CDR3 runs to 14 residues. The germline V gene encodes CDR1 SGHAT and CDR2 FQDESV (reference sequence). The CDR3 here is CASIAGDSQETQYF. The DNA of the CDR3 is TGTGCCAGCATCGCCGGGGACAGCCAAGAGACCCAGTACTTC.

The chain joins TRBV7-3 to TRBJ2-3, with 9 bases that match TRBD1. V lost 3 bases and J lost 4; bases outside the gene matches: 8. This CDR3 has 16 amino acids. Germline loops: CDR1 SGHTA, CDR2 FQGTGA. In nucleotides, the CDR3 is TGTGCCAGCAGCTTGACCGGGACAGGGTTGGCAGATACGCAGTATTTT. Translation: CASSLTGTGLADTQYF. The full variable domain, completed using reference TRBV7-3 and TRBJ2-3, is GAGVSQTPSNKVTEKGKYVELRCDPISGHTALYWYRQSLGQGPEFLIYFQGTGAADDSGLPNDRFFAVRPEGSVSTLKIQRTERGDSAVYLCASSLTGTGLADTQYFGPGTRLTVL.

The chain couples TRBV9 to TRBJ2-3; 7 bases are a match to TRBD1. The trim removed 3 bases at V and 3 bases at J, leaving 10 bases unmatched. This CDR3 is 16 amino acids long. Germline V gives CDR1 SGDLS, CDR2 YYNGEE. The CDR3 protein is CASSAPGGLDTDTQYF. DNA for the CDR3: TGTGCCAGCAGCGCTCCAGGGGGATTGGATACAGATACGCAGTATTTT.

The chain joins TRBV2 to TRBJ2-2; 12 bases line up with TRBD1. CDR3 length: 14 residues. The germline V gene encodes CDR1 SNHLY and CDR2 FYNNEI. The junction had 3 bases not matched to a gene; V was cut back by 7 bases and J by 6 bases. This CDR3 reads CASMRDRGPGELFF. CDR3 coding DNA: TGTGCCAGCATGAGGGACAGGGGGCCCGGGGAGCTGTTTTTT.

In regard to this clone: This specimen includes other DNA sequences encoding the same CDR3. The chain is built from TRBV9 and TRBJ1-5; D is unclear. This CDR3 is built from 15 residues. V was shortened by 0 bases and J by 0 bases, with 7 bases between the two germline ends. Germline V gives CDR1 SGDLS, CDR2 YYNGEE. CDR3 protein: CASSVGGNSNQPQHF. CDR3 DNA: TGTGCCAGCAGCGTAGGAGGGAATAGCAATCAGCCCCAGCATTTT.

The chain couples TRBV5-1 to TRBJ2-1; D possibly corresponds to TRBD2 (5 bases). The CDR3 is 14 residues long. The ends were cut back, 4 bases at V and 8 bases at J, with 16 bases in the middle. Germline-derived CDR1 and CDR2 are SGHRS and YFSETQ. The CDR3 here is CASSGGPTGYEQFF. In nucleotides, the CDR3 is TGCGCCAGCAGCGGCGGCCCTACGGGGTATGAGCAGTTCTTC.

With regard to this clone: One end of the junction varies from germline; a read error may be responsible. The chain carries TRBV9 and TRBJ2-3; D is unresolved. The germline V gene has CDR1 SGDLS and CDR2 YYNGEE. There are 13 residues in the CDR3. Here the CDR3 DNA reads TGTGCCAGCGGCGTACAACCGGGTGATACGCAGTATTTT. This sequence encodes CASGVQPGDTQYF. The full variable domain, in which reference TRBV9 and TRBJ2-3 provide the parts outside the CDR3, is DSGVTQTPKHLITATGQRVTLRCSPRSGDLSVYWYQQSLDQGLQFLIQYYNGEERAKGNILERFSAQQFPDLHSELNLSSLELGDSALYFCASGVQPGDTQYFGPGTRLTVL.

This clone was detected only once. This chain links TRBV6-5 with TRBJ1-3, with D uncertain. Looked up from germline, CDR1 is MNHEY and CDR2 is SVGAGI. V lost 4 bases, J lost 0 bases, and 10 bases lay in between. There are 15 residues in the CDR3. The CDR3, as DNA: TGTGCCAGCAGTTCCCGGCGGGGCTCTGGAAACACCATATATTTT. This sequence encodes CASSSRRGSGNTIYF.

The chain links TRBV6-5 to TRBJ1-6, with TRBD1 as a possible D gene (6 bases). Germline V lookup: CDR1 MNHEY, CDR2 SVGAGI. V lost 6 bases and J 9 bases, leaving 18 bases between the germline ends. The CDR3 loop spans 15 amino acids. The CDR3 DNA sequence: TGTGCCAGCAGCCGAACAGGGTGGATAGTTTCACCCCTCCACTTT. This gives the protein CASSRTGWIVSPLHF.

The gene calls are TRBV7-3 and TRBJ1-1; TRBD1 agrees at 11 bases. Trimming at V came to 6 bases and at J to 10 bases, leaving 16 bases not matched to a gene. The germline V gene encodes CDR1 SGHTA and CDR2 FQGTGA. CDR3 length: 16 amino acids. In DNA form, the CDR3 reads TGTGCCAGCAGGCGGGATCGGACAGGGGGCTTAGTTACAGCTTTCTTT. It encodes CASRRDRTGGLVTAFF.

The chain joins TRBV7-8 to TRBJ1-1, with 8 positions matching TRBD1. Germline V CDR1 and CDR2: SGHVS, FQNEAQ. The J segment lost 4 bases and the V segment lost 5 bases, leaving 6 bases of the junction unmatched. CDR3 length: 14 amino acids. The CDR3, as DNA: TGTGCCAGCAGCCGTGACAGGGGTATCACTGAAGCTTTCTTT. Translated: CASSRDRGITEAFF.

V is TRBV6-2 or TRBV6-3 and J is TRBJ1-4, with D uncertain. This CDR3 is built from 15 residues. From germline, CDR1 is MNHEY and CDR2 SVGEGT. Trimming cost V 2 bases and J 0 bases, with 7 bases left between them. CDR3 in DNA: TGTGCCAGCAGTTACGAAGCCGCAACTAATGAAAAACTGTTTTTT. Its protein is CASSYEAATNEKLFF.

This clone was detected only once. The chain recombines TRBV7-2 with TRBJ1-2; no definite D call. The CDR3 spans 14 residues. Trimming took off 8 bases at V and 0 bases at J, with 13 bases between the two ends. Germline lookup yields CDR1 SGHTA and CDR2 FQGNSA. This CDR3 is CASGEGAANYGYTF. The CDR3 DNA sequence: TGTGCCAGCGGCGAAGGAGCAGCTAACTATGGCTACACCTTC.

CDR3 sequence reads: CASSSLAGYEQYF. CDR3 nucleotides: TGCGCCAGCAGCTCTCTAGCGGGATACGAGCAGTACTTC. The chain joins TRBV5-1 to TRBJ2-7; 9 bases map to TRBD2. Trimming took 3 bases from V and 4 from J; bases not matched to a gene: 2. Looked up from germline, CDR1 is SGHRS and CDR2 is YFSETQ. The CDR3 sequence is 13 residues long. The full variable domain, in which reference TRBV5-1 and TRBJ2-7 provide the parts outside the CDR3, is KAGVTQTPRYLIKTRGQQVTLSCSPISGHRSVSWYQQTPGQGLQFLFEYFSETQRNKGNFPGRFSGRQFSNSRSEMNVSTLELGDSALYLCASSSLAGYEQYFGPGTRLTVT.

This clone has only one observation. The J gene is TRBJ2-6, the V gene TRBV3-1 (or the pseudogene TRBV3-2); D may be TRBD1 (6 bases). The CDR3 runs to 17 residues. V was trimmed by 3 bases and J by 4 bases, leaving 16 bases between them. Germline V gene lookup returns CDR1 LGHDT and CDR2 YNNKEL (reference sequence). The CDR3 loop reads CASSHLAGALGANVLTF. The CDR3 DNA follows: TGTGCCAGCAGCCATCTGGCAGGGGCGCTGGGGGCCAACGTCCTGACTTTC.

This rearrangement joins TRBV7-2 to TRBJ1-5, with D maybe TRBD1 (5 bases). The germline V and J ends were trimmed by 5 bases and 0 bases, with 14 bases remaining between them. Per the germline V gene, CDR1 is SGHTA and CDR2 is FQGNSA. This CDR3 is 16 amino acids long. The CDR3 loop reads CASSLKSGYSNQPQHF. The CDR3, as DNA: TGTGCCAGCAGCCTAAAATCAGGGTATAGCAATCAGCCCCAGCATTTT.

In nucleotides, the CDR3 is TGTGCCAGCAGGGACAACCGTGTGACTGAAGCTTTCTTT. Protein product: CASRDNRVTEAFF. The J gene is TRBJ1-1, the V gene TRBV6-5, with D perhaps TRBD1 (5 bases). The CDR3 is 13 amino acids. Germline CDR1 MNHEY, CDR2 SVGAGI. V lost 6 bases and J 5 bases, leaving 13 bases between the germline ends.

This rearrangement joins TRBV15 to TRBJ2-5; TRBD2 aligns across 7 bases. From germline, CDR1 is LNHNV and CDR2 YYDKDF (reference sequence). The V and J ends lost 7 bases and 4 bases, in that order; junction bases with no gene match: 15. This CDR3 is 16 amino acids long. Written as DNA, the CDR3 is TGTGCCACCATCAGTTCTAACGGGGGGTACCGAGAGACCCAGTACTTC. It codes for CATISSNGGYRETQYF.

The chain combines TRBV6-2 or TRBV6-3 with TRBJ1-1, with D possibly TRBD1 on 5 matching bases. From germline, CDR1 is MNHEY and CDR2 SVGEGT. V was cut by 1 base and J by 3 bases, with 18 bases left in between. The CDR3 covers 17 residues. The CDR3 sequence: CASSYLLDTGKDTEAFF. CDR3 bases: TGTGCCAGCAGTTACTTACTGGACACGGGCAAGGACACTGAAGCTTTCTTT.

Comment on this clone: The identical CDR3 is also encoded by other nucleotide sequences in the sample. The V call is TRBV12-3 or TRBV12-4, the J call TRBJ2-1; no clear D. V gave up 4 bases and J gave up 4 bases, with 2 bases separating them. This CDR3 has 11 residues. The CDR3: CASSSYNEQFF. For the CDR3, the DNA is TGTGCCAGCAGTTCGTACAATGAGCAGTTCTTC.